This entry is about one T cell receptor beta chain. The record originates from a study of blood T cells in healthy people across ages. V was trimmed by 5 bases and J by 6 bases, leaving 21 bases between them. Germline CDR1 is LNHNV and CDR2 is YYDKDF (reference sequence). This CDR3 is built from 16 residues. The authors ran a second PCR of 7 to 11 cycles using a sample-barcoded 5' primer and a J-beta primer mix. TCRdb re-called the 5' RACE reads with MiXCR, one entry per CDR3 protein. This repertoire shows 450,000 to 600,000 distinct CDR3 sequences, about 28% found once; its top ten account for about 3.3%. These records were also assigned to another study, of T cells of mothers and their children.

This clonotype was sampled from a boy between 2 and 10 years old in good health. V gene TRBV15 combines with J gene TRBJ2-3; D is ambiguous. The sequencing sample was made of blood. CDR3 region: CATSDPKLQKRDTQYF. The CDR3 nucleotides read TGTGCCACCAGCGATCCTAAACTCCAAAAACGGGATACGCAGTATTTT.